The clone carrying this TCR beta chain was seen many times. The library protocol tagged each TCR cDNA with a unique molecular identifier. Each CDR3 protein gets one entry after TCRdb re-called the 5' RACE reads with MiXCR. The sample consists of 35,000 to 45,000 distinct CDR3 sequences, 6% to 9.5% of them appearing once. As to time point: blood at routine non-recurrence follow-up after resection. These data originate in a study of spatial heterogeneity in lung cancer. Deletions cut 5 bases from V and 6 bases from J, with 11 bases between. The CDR3 runs 12 residues. Per germline, CDR1 SEHNR and CDR2 FQNEAQ (reference sequence).

The chain couples TRBV7-9 to TRBJ2-7, with D possibly matching TRBD1 (5 bases). The sample here was PBMCs, taken at follow-up. This clonotype was sampled from a male donor with early-stage non-small cell lung cancer. CDR3 in amino acids: CASSVTGVEQYF. CDR3 bases: TGTGCCAGCAGCGTCACAGGAGTCGAGCAGTACTTC. The whole variable domain, filled in from reference TRBV7-9 and TRBJ2-7, reads DTGVSQNPRHKITKRGQNVTFRCDPISEHNRLYWYRQTLGQGPEFLTYFQNEAQLEKSRLLSDRFSAERPKGSFSTLEIQRTEQGDSAMYLCASSVTGVEQYFGPGTRLTVT.